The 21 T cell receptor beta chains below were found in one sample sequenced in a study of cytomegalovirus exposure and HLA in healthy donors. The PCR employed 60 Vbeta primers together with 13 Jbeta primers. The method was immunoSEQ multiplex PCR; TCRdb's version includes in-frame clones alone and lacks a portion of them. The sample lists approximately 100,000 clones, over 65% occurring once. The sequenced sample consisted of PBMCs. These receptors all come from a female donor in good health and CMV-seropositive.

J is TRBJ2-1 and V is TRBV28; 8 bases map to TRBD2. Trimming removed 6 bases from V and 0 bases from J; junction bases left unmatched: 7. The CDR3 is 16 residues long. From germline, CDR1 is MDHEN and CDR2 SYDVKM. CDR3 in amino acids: CASSPIAGSSYNEQFF. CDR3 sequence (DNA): TGTGCCAGCAGCCCCATAGCGGGGAGCTCCTACAATGAGCAGTTCTTC.

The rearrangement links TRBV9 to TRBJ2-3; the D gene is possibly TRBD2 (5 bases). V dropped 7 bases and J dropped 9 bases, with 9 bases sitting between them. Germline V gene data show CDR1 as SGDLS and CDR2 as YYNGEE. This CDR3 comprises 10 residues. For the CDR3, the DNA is TGTGCCAGCGGTTCGGGGACGCAGTATTTT. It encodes CASGSGTQYF.

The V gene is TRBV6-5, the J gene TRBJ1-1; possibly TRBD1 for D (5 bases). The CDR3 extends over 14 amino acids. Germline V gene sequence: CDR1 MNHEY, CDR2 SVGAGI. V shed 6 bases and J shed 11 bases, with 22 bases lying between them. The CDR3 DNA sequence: TGTGCCAGCAGGGAGGGGTCCGCCTGGGATGGGGCTTTCTTT. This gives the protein CASREGSAWDGAFF.

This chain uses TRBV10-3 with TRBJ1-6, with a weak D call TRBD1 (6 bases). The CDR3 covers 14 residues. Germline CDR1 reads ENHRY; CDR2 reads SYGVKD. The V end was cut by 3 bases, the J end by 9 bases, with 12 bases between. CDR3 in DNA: TGTGCCATCAGTGAAGGTACAGGGTTTTCACCCCTCCACTTT. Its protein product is CAISEGTGFSPLHF.

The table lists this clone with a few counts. CDR3 DNA sequence: TGTGCCAGCAGCCGGACAACGAACACTGAAGCTTTCTTT. This codes for CASSRTTNTEAFF. V usage is TRBV5-5 and J usage is TRBJ1-1; a possible D gene is TRBD1 (5 bases). Germline CDR1 reads SGHKS; CDR2 reads YYEKEE (reference sequence). This CDR3 contains 13 residues. Deletions cut 4 bases from V and 1 base from J, with 8 bases between.

In DNA, the CDR3 is TGTGCCAGCAGTTGGAGGACTAGAGGCAATGAGCAGTTCTTC. It specifies CASSWRTRGNEQFF. The V and J genes are TRBV27 and TRBJ2-1; the match to TRBD2 covers 7 bases. Losses at the gene ends were 4 bases for V and 6 bases for J; bases not matched to a gene: 6. The CDR3 loop spans 14 amino acids. In germline, CDR1 is MNHEY, CDR2 SMNVEV (reference sequence).

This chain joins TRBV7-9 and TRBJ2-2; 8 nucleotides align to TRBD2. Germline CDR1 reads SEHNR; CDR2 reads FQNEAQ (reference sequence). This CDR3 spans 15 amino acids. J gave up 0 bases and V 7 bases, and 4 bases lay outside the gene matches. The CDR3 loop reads CASTAGLANTGELFF. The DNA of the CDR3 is TGTGCCAGCACCGCGGGACTAGCGAACACCGGGGAGCTGTTTTTT.

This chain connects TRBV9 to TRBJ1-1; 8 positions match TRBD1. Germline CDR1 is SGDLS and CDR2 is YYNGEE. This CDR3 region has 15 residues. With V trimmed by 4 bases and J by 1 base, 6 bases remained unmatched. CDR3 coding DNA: TGTGCCAGCAGCCCGCGGACAGGGTCGAACACTGAAGCTTTCTTT. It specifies CASSPRTGSNTEAFF.

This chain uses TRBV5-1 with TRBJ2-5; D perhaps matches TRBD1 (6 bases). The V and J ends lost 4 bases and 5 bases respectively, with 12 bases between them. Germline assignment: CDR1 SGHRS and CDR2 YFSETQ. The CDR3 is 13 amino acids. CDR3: CASSAQGGETQYF. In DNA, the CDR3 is TGCGCCAGCAGCGCACAGGGTGGGGAGACCCAGTACTTC. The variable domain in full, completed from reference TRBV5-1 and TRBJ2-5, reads KAGVTQTPRYLIKTRGQQVTLSCSPISGHRSVSWYQQTPGQGLQFLFEYFSETQRNKGNFPGRFSGRQFSNSRSEMNVSTLELGDSALYLCASSAQGGETQYFGPGTRLLVL.

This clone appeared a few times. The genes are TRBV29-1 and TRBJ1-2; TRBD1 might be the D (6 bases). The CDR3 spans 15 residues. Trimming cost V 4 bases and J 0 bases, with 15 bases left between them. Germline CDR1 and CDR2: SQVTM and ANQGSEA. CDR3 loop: CSVVYSDSPNYGYTF. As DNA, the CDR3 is TGCAGCGTTGTATACTCGGACAGCCCTAACTATGGCTACACCTTC.

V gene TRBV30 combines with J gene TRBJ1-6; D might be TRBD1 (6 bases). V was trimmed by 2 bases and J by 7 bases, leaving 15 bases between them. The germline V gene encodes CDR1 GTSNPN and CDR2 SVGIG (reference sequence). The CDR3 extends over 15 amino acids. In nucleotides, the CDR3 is TGTGCCTGGAGTATTCAGACAGGTGGGAATTCACCCCTCCACTTT. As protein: CAWSIQTGGNSPLHF.

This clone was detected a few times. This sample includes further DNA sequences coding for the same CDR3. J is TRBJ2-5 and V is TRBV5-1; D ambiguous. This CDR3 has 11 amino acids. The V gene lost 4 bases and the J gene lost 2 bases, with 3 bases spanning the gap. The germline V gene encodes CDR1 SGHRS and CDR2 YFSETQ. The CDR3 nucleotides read TGCGCCAGCAGCCTACAAGAGACCCAGTACTTC. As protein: CASSLQETQYF. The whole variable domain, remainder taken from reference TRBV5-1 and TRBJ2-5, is KAGVTQTPRYLIKTRGQQVTLSCSPISGHRSVSWYQQTPGQGLQFLFEYFSETQRNKGNFPGRFSGRQFSNSRSEMNVSTLELGDSALYLCASSLQETQYFGPGTRLLVL.

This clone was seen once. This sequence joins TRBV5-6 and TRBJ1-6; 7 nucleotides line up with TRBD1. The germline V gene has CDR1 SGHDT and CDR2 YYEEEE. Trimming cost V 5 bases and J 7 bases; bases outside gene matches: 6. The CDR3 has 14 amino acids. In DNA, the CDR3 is TGTGCCAGCAGTACAGGGGTTCGGAATTCACCCCTCCACTTT. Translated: CASSTGVRNSPLHF. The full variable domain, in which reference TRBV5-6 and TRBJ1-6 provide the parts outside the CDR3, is DAGVTQSPTHLIKTRGQQVTLRCSPKSGHDTVSWYQQALGQGPQFIFQYYEEEERQRGNFPDRFSGHQFPNYSSELNVNALLLGDSALYLCASSTGVRNSPLHFGNGTRLTVT.

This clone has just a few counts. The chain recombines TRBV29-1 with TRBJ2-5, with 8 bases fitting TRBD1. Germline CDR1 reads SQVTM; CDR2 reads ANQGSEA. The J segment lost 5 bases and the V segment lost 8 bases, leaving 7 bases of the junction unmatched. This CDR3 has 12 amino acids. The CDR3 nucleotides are TGCAGCTATAGGACAGGGCACGAGACCCAGTACTTC. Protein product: CSYRTGHETQYF.

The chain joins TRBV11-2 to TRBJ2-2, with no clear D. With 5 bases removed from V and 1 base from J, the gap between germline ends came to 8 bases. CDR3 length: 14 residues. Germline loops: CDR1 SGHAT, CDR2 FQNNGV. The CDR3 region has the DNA TGTGCCAGCAGCCGACGACAGAACACCGGGGAGCTGTTTTTT. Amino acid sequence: CASSRRQNTGELFF.

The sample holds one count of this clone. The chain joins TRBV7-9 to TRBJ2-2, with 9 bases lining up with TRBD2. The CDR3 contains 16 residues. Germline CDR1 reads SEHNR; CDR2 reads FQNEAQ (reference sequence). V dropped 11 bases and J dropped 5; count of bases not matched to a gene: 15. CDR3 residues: CAGRSLAGGPTGELFF. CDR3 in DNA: TGTGCCGGAAGAAGTTTGGCGGGGGGGCCTACCGGGGAGCTGTTTTTT. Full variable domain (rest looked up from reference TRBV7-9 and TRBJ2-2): DTGVSQNPRHKITKRGQNVTFRCDPISEHNRLYWYRQTLGQGPEFLTYFQNEAQLEKSRLLSDRFSAERPKGSFSTLEIQRTEQGDSAMYLCAGRSLAGGPTGELFFGEGSRLTVL.

DNA of the CDR3: TGCGCCAGCACCCATAAAGGAGGGCAAGAGACCCAGTACTTC. This translates into CASTHKGGQETQYF. The gene calls are TRBV4-3 and TRBJ2-5; perhaps TRBD2 as D (6 bases). The CDR3 contains 14 residues. The germline CDR1 and CDR2 sequences are LGHNA and YSLEER. V was trimmed by 7 bases and J by 2 bases, leaving 14 bases between them.

CDR3 sequence: CASSQGQGPETQYF. The CDR3 bases are TGCGCCAGCAGCCAAGGACAGGGCCCAGAGACCCAGTACTTC. The chain couples TRBV5-1 to TRBJ2-5; TRBD1 agrees at 8 bases. The CDR3 sequence is 14 residues long. After removal of 4 bases from V and 4 bases from J, the junction contained 6 bases not matched to a gene. Looked up from germline, CDR1 is SGHRS and CDR2 is YFSETQ.

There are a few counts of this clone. The CDR3 region has the DNA TGTGCCAGCAGTAAAGGACAGAACACTGAAGCTTTCTTT. Residues: CASSKGQNTEAFF. This chain connects TRBV6-6 to TRBJ1-1, with D tentatively TRBD1 (5 bases). Trimming removed 5 bases at V and 1 base at J, with 8 bases between. Germline V lookup: CDR1 MNHNY, CDR2 SVGAGI (reference sequence). The CDR3 length is 13 residues.

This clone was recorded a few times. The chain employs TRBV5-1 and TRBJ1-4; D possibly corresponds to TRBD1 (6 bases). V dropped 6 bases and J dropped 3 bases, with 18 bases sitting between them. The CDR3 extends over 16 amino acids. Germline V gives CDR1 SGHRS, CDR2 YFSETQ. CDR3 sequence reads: CASTTWSSGANEKLFF. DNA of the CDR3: TGCGCCAGCACCACTTGGTCCTCAGGGGCTAATGAAAAACTGTTTTTT.

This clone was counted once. CDR3 sequence: CATSGGVEANTGELFF. CDR3 nucleotides: TGTGCCACCAGCGGAGGGGTAGAGGCGAACACCGGGGAGCTGTTTTTT. This rearrangement joins TRBV15 to TRBJ2-2, with D perhaps matching TRBD2 (6 bases). Germline V gene sequence: CDR1 LNHNV, CDR2 YYDKDF (reference sequence). Trimming stripped 5 bases from V and 0 bases from J, with 13 bases between. The CDR3 loop spans 16 amino acids.